A single sample is the source of the 24 T cell receptor beta chains below, sequenced in a study of T cells in tuberculosis. The time point here: new active TB diagnosis, blood taken before or within 7 days of starting treatment. The method was immunoSEQ multiplex PCR; TCRdb's version includes in-frame clones alone and lacks a portion of them. The table lists 30,000 to 35,000 clones, just over 90% of them singletons. Material: PBMCs, obtained at tuberculosis diagnosis. All receptors derive from an adult with tuberculosis. Some clones in this sample may be carry-over from other donors' samples.

This clone was counted once. V usage is TRBV7-9 and J usage is TRBJ2-3; weak D call: TRBD2 (6 bases). Germline CDR1 reads SEHNR; CDR2 reads FQNEAQ (reference sequence). Trimming pared 6 bases from V and 1 base from J, leaving 14 bases between. The CDR3 contains 15 residues. Here the CDR3 DNA reads TGTGCCAGCAGGGAGGGGAGAGCCCGCACAGATACGCAGTATTTT. Translation: CASREGRARTDTQYF.

This clone was counted a single time. The chain recombines TRBV5-4 with TRBJ2-7, with D unclear. Per the germline V gene, CDR1 is SGHNT and CDR2 is YYREEE (reference sequence). The CDR3 covers 11 residues. The V end was cut by 4 bases, the J end by 7 bases, with 9 bases between. CDR3 sequence (DNA): TGTGCCAGCAGCCGCGAACGGGAGCAGTACTTC. It specifies CASSREREQYF. The full variable domain, with the rest looked up from reference TRBV5-4 and TRBJ2-7, is ETGVTQSPTHLIKTRGQQVTLRCSSQSGHNTVSWYQQALGQGPQFIFQYYREEENGRGNFPPRFSGLQFPNYSSELNVNALELDDSALYLCASSREREQYFGPGTRLTVT.

The chain couples TRBV18 to TRBJ1-1; 7 nucleotides align to TRBD1. In germline, CDR1 is KGHSH, CDR2 LQKENI. Trimming took 5 bases from V and 3 from J; bases not matched to a gene: 3. The CDR3 runs to 13 residues. CDR3 DNA sequence: TGTGCCAGCTCATCAACAGGGGACACTGAAGCTTTCTTT. Translating it yields CASSSTGDTEAFF. Full variable domain (outside the CDR3, taken from reference TRBV18 and TRBJ1-1): NAGVMQNPRHLVRRRGQEARLRCSPMKGHSHVYWYRQLPEEGLKFMVYLQKENIIDESGMPKERFSAEFPKEGPSILRIQQVVRGDSAAYFCASSSTGDTEAFFGQGTRLTVV.

The V gene is TRBV7-6, the J gene TRBJ1-4, with a weak D call TRBD1 (6 bases). Trimming stripped 4 bases from V and 5 bases from J, with 14 bases between. CDR3 length equals 15 residues. Germline V lookup: CDR1 SGHVS, CDR2 FNYEAQ. The CDR3 region is CASSSLVDRNEKLFF. CDR3 coding DNA: TGTGCCAGCAGCTCACTTGTTGACAGGAATGAAAAACTGTTTTTT. The whole variable domain, remainder taken from reference TRBV7-6 and TRBJ1-4, is GAGVSQSPRYKVTKRGQDVALRCDPISGHVSLYWYRQALGQGPEFLTYFNYEAQQDKSGLPNDRFSAERPEGSISTLTIQRTEQRDSAMYRCASSSLVDRNEKLFFGSGTQLSVL.

CDR3 sequence (DNA): TGCGCCAGCAGGCCTGAAACAGTATTCGGGGTCGCTGAAGCTTTCTTT. Its protein is CASRPETVFGVAEAFF. This sequence joins TRBV5-1 and TRBJ1-1; D gene unclear. This CDR3 has 16 residues. Trimming cost V 5 bases and J 6 bases, with 23 bases left between them. CDR1 and CDR2 from the germline V gene are SGHRS and YFSETQ. Looking up the rest from reference TRBV5-1 and TRBJ1-1 gives the full variable domain: KAGVTQTPRYLIKTRGQQVTLSCSPISGHRSVSWYQQTPGQGLQFLFEYFSETQRNKGNFPGRFSGRQFSNSRSEMNVSTLELGDSALYLCASRPETVFGVAEAFFGQGTRLTVV.

The chain carries TRBV2 and TRBJ2-3; D remains ambiguous. The CDR3 runs 12 residues. With 2 bases removed from V and 6 bases from J, the gap between germline ends came to 6 bases. CDR1 SNHLY and CDR2 FYNNEI come from the germline V gene. The CDR3 coding sequence is TGTGCCAGCAGTGAACAGTCTGATACGCAGTATTTT. Amino acids: CASSEQSDTQYF.

The gene calls are TRBV10-3 and TRBJ2-5; the D gene is possibly TRBD1 (6 bases). This CDR3 is built from 16 residues. V shed 1 base and J shed 1 base, with 13 bases lying between them. Germline CDR1 ENHRY, CDR2 SYGVKD. The CDR3: CAISEFRGGSQETQYF. The DNA of the CDR3 is TGTGCCATCAGTGAGTTTCGAGGGGGAAGCCAAGAGACCCAGTACTTC.

The chain joins TRBV5-1 to TRBJ2-7; TRBD1 matches at 9 bases. V dropped 4 bases and J dropped 0; count of bases not matched to a gene: 5. Germline V gene lookup returns CDR1 SGHRS and CDR2 YFSETQ. This CDR3 is 15 amino acids long. CDR3 loop: CASSQGTGRSYEQYF. Here the CDR3 DNA reads TGCGCCAGCAGCCAAGGGACAGGGCGCTCCTACGAGCAGTACTTC.

V is TRBV7-8 and J is TRBJ2-7; 8 bases align to TRBD1. Germline V gene data show CDR1 as SGHVS and CDR2 as FQNEAQ. The CDR3 length is 14 residues. Losses at the gene ends were 3 bases for V and 3 bases for J; bases not matched to a gene: 4. This CDR3 is CASSLTGENYEQYF. The CDR3 DNA follows: TGTGCCAGCAGCTTGACAGGGGAAAACTACGAGCAGTACTTC.

The CDR3 here is CASSLAGSRYEQYF. The CDR3 nucleotides are TGTGCCAGCAGCTTGGCAGGCAGTCGCTACGAGCAGTACTTC. The chain has TRBV5-5 and TRBJ2-7; D gene uncertain. Trimming took off 0 bases at V and 3 bases at J, with 10 bases between the two ends. The CDR3 is made up of 14 amino acids. In germline, CDR1 is SGHKS, CDR2 YYEKEE (reference sequence). Together with reference TRBV5-5 and TRBJ2-7, the CDR3 gives the full variable domain: DAGVTQSPTHLIKTRGQQVTLRCSPISGHKSVSWYQQVLGQGPQFIFQYYEKEERGRGNFPDRFSARQFPNYSSELNVNALLLGDSALYLCASSLAGSRYEQYFGPGTRLTVT.

The V and J genes are TRBV6-6 and TRBJ2-6; 8 nucleotides line up with TRBD1. V lost 6 bases, J lost 3 bases, and 7 bases stayed unmatched. This CDR3 spans 16 amino acids. Germline V gives CDR1 MNHNY, CDR2 SVGAGI (reference sequence). In DNA form, the CDR3 reads TGTGCCAGCAGGAGGACAGGGTTCAGTGGGGCCAACGTCCTGACTTTC. Amino acids: CASRRTGFSGANVLTF.

This chain joins TRBV13 and TRBJ2-3; the match to TRBD2 covers 8 bases. The V and J ends lost 3 bases and 1 base, in that order; junction bases with no gene match: 3. CDR1 and CDR2 (germline): PRHDT, FYEKMQ (reference sequence). The CDR3 sequence is 15 residues long. CDR3 sequence: CASSFWRGGTDTQYF. The CDR3 coding sequence is TGTGCCAGCAGCTTCTGGCGGGGGGGCACAGATACGCAGTATTTT.

This clone was seen a single time. V is TRBV15 and J is TRBJ2-1; 7 bases are a match to TRBD2. The germline V gene encodes CDR1 LNHNV and CDR2 YYDKDF (reference sequence). This CDR3 comprises 16 residues. V shed 0 bases, J shed 6 bases, and the junction held 8 bases outside the gene matches. CDR3 in amino acids: CATSRDGGASGNEQFF. The CDR3 bases are TGTGCCACCAGCAGAGATGGAGGGGCTAGCGGCAATGAGCAGTTCTTC.

V gene TRBV7-2 combines with J gene TRBJ2-2; 8 bases fit TRBD1. Germline V gives CDR1 SGHTA, CDR2 FQGNSA. The CDR3 sequence is 16 residues long. V was pared by 0 bases and J by 8 bases, with 8 bases of the junction left unmatched. The CDR3 sequence is CASSLAIGDRGGELFF. The CDR3 bases are TGTGCCAGCAGCTTAGCTATCGGAGACAGGGGTGGGGAGCTGTTTTTT.

The rearrangement uses TRBV30 and TRBJ2-1; D unclear. The V end lost 5 bases, the J end lost 8 bases, and 10 bases lay between the germline ends. Germline loops: CDR1 GTSNPN, CDR2 SVGIG (reference sequence). The CDR3 consists of 11 residues. The CDR3 loop is CAWSALDEQFF. CDR3 nucleotide sequence: TGTGCCTGGTCCGCGCTGGATGAGCAGTTCTTC.

This rearrangement joins TRBV2 to TRBJ1-1; TRBD1 might be the D (6 bases). Germline CDR1 SNHLY, CDR2 FYNNEI. CDR3 length: 14 amino acids. V lost 3 bases and J 4 bases, leaving 12 bases between the germline ends. The CDR3 spells CASSEGRGPTEAFF. The CDR3 DNA follows: TGTGCCAGCAGTGAGGGCAGGGGACCCACTGAAGCTTTCTTT.

J is TRBJ1-1 and V is TRBV7-2; TRBD1 matches at 9 bases. The CDR3 totals 14 residues. Germline V lookup: CDR1 SGHTA, CDR2 FQGNSA. V was pared by 0 bases and J by 6 bases, with 2 bases of the junction left unmatched. The CDR3 nucleotides read TGTGCCAGCAGCTTAGCTGGACAGGGGCCTGAAGCTTTCTTT. It codes for CASSLAGQGPEAFF.

The chain recombines TRBV18 with TRBJ2-7, with a weak D call TRBD1 (6 bases). Germline V CDR1 and CDR2: KGHSH, LQKENI. Trimming took 2 bases from V and 4 from J, leaving 18 bases between them. The CDR3 has 16 residues. CDR3 bases: TGTGCCAGCTCACCAGGGACACTTATATCCAAATACGAGCAGTACTTC. Translation: CASSPGTLISKYEQYF.

J is TRBJ1-4 and V is TRBV6-1; perhaps TRBD1 as D (5 bases). The germline V gene has CDR1 MNHNS and CDR2 SASEGT. The CDR3 runs 14 residues. V lost 4 bases to trimming and J lost 8 bases, with 14 bases between them. CDR3 sequence (DNA): TGTGCCAGCAGTGGACAGCAAAGAGGCGAAAAACTGTTTTTT. This gives the protein CASSGQQRGEKLFF.

The rearrangement joins TRBV14 to TRBJ2-3; TRBD2 matches at 10 bases. CDR3 length: 16 amino acids. V shed 4 bases, J shed 0 bases, and the junction held 4 bases outside the gene matches. CDR1 SGHDN and CDR2 FVKESK come from the germline V gene. The chain's CDR3 is CASSPLAGGSTDTQYF. The CDR3 DNA follows: TGTGCCAGCAGCCCATTAGCGGGGGGCAGCACAGATACGCAGTATTTT.

V is TRBV9 and J is TRBJ1-1; D is undetermined. The CDR3 has 13 residues. V was pared by 0 bases and J by 1 base, with 4 bases between. Germline CDR1 and CDR2: SGDLS and YYNGEE. In nucleotides, the CDR3 is TGTGCCAGCAGCGTAGACGGGAACACTGAAGCTTTCTTT. This gives the protein CASSVDGNTEAFF.

The genes are TRBV5-1 and TRBJ2-2, with 7 nucleotides matching TRBD2. The CDR3 runs 15 residues. In germline, CDR1 is SGHRS, CDR2 YFSETQ. The J segment lost 4 bases and the V segment lost 7 bases, leaving 10 bases of the junction unmatched. The CDR3 nucleotides are TGCGCCAGCGGCATCGGGGGGTACGGCACCGGGGAGCTGTTTTTT. Its translation: CASGIGGYGTGELFF.

This chain uses TRBV7-9 with TRBJ2-3, with D perhaps matching TRBD2 (6 bases). The CDR3 is made up of 14 amino acids. Trimming shortened V by 4 bases and J by 8 bases, and 16 bases separated the two germline ends. From germline, CDR1 is SEHNR and CDR2 FQNEAQ (reference sequence). In DNA, the CDR3 is TGTGCCAGCAGCTCAGACTGGTCCGGGAGTACGCAGTATTTT. Translation gives CASSSDWSGSTQYF.

This chain joins TRBV18 and TRBJ1-1; D is uncertain. Germline V gene lookup returns CDR1 KGHSH and CDR2 LQKENI. The V and J ends lost 2 bases and 2 bases respectively, with 9 bases between them. The CDR3 spans 14 residues. The CDR3 region is CASSPSSGNTEAFF. CDR3 DNA: TGTGCCAGCTCACCATCCTCGGGAAACACTGAAGCTTTCTTT.